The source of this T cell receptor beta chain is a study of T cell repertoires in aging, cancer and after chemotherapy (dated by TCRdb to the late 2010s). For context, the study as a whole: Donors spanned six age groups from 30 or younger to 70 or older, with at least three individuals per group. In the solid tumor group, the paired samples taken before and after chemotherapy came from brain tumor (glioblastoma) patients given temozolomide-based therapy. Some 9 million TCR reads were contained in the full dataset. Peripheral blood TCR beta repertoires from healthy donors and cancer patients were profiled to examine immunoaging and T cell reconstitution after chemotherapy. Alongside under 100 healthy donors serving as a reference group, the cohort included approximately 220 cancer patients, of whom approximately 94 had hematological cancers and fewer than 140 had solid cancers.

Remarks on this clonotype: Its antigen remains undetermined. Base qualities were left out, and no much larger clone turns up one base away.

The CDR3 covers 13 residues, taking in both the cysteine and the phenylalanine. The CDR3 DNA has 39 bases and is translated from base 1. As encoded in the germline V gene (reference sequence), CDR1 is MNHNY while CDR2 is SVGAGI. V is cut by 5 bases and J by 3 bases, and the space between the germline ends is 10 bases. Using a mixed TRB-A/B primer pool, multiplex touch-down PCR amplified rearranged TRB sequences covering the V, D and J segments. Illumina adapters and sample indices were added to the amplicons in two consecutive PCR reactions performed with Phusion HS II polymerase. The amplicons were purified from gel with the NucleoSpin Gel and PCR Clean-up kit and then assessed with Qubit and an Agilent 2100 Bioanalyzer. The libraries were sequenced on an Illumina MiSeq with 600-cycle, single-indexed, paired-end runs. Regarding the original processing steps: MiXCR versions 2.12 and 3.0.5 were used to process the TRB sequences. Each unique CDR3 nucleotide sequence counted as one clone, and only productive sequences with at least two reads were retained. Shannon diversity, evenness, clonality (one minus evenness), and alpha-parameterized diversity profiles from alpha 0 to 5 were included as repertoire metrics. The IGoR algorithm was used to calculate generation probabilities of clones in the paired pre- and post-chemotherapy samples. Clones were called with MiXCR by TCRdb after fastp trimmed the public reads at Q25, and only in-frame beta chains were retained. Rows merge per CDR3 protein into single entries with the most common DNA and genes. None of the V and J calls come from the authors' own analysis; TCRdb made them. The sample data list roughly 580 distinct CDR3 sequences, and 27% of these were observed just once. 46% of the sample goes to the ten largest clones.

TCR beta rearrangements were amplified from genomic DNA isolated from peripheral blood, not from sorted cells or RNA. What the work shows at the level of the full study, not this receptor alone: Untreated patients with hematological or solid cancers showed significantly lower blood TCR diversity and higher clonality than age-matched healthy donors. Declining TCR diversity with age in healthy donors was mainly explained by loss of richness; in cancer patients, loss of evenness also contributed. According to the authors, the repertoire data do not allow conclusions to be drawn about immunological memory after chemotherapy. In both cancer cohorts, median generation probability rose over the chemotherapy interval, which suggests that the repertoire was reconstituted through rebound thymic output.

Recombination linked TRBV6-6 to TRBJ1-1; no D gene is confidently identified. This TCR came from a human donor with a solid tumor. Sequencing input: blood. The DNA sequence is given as TGTGCCAGCAGTATGAAAGGTTACACTGAAGCTTTCTTT. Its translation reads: CASSMKGYTEAFF.